The rows below give T cell receptor beta chains drawn from one sample of a study of cytomegalovirus exposure and HLA in healthy donors. The table came from immunoSEQ multiplex PCR; TCRdb's copy has only in-frame clones and leaves some out. Seen here are 240,000 or so clones, 82% observed once, and the top ten hold 5% to 6%. The sample was PBMCs. Receptors originate from a woman in her thirties or forties in good health and CMV-seropositive. The CDR3 runs from the conserved cysteine through the conserved F or W. A D gene is named only where the DNA matches it firmly. Clone size is given for some rows only: seen once, a few or many times, or a class if the clone is expanded.

TRBV19	TRBJ2-3	.	.	TGTGCCAGTAGTATGGGGCGTCGATACACAGATACGCAGTATTTT	CASSMGRRYTDTQYF
TRBV25-1	TRBJ1-3	.	TRBD1	TGTGCCAGCACAGGGGGAACCCCCTCTGGAAACACCATATATTTT	CASTGGTPSGNTIYF
TRBV27	TRBJ2-7	.	TRBD2	TGTGCCAGCAGTTTAGCGGGGGGACCCTACGAGCAGTACTTC	CASSLAGGPYEQYF
TRBV5-4	TRBJ1-3	once	.	TGTGCCAGCAGCTTGGCAGGGGTCACCGGAAACACCATATATTTT	CASSLAGVTGNTIYF
TRBV29-1	TRBJ1-1	few	.	TGCAGCGTTGAACGAGGCGGGAACACTGAAGCTTTCTTT	CSVERGGNTEAFF
TRBV7-9	TRBJ1-2	.	TRBD1	TGTGCCAGCAGCTTATCAGGGGGCGATCTTACTAACTATGGCTACACCTTC	CASSLSGGDLTNYGYTF
TRBV7-9	TRBJ2-7	.	.	TGTGCCAGCAGCCCCTCAGGAACCTACGAGCAGTACTTC	CASSPSGTYEQYF
TRBV5-1	TRBJ1-4	few	.	TGCGCCAACATCCCCCCCGGGGGACTGTTTTTT	CANIPPGGLFF
TRBV9	TRBJ1-6	once	.	TGTGCCAGCAGCGTAGCGGGTTCCTATAATTCCCCCCTCCACTTT	CASSVAGSYNSPLHF
TRBV7-9	TRBJ2-7	.	.	TGTGCCAGCAGCTTAGCGGGAGGTGGCTCCTACGAGCAGTACTTC	CASSLAGGGSYEQYF
TRBV7-9	TRBJ2-1	.	TRBD1	TGTGCCAGCAGCCGCGGGACAGGGGGTTACAATGAGCAGTTCTTC	CASSRGTGGYNEQFF
TRBV9	TRBJ1-2	few	.	TGTGCCAGCTCCCTGGCGGGACTACCCCTGGGCTACACCTTC	CASSLAGLPLGYTF
TRBV27	TRBJ2-6	.	TRBD1	TGTGCCAGCAGGCGACAGGGGATCTCTGGGGCCAACGTCCTGACTTTC	CASRRQGISGANVLTF
TRBV20-1	TRBJ2-1	.	.	TGCAGTGCTCTTAGTGGTAATGAGCAGTTCTTC	CSALSGNEQFF
TRBV5-6	TRBJ2-3	.	.	TGTGCCAGCAGCTTGGCCGAGGCTACGGGGACGCAGTATTTT	CASSLAEATGTQYF
TRBV2	TRBJ2-5	.	.	TGTGCCAGCAGTGGGAACAGTCAAGAGACCCAGTACTTC	CASSGNSQETQYF
TRBV18	TRBJ2-5	.	.	TGTGCCAGCTCACCATTGACTCGTCAAGAGACCCAGTACTTC	CASSPLTRQETQYF
TRBV5-4	TRBJ2-7	.	TRBD2	TGTGCCAGCAGCTTGGGGGTAGGGACTAGCGGGGATACCTACGAGCAGTACTTC	CASSLGVGTSGDTYEQYF
TRBV7-9	TRBJ2-3	.	.	TGTGCCAGCAGCAGCAACAGGGCCAGCACAGATACGCAGTATTTT	CASSSNRASTDTQYF
TRBV7-2	TRBJ1-1	.	.	TGTGCCAGCAGCTTAGCCAGGGGACCCGTTGAAGCTTTCTTT	CASSLARGPVEAFF
TRBV9	TRBJ2-1	.	TRBD2	TGTGCCAGCAGCAGGACTAGCTTGGGTGAGCAGTTCTTC	CASSRTSLGEQFF
TRBV27	TRBJ2-3	.	.	TGTGCCAGCAGTTCCTTAATGGGTGGGGGGTTAAATACGCAGTATTTT	CASSSLMGGGLNTQYF
TRBV7-2	TRBJ1-1	few	TRBD1	TGTGCCAGCAGCTTCCGGGACAGGGGCACTGAAGCTTTCTTT	CASSFRDRGTEAFF
TRBV7-9	TRBJ1-1	.	TRBD1	TGTTCCAGCAGCTTCGGCAGGGGGCCTGAAGCTTTCTTT	CSSSFGRGPEAFF
TRBV9	TRBJ2-5	.	.	TGTGCCAGCAGCGTAGGCCCGGGGATGGAAGAGACCCAGTACTTC	CASSVGPGMEETQYF
TRBV14	TRBJ2-7	.	.	TGTGCCAGCAGGGACAGCTCCTACGAGCAGTACTTC	CASRDSSYEQYF
TRBV4-1	TRBJ1-2	.	.	TGCGCCAGCAGCCAAGATCAGGGTCAGGGTTATGGCTACACCTTC	CASSQDQGQGYGYTF
TRBV28	TRBJ1-1	.	TRBD1	TGTGCCAGCACCGACAGGGGCCTGAACACTGAAGCTTTCTTT	CASTDRGLNTEAFF